This TCR beta chain was sequenced for a study of cytomegalovirus exposure and HLA in healthy donors. Study-wide results and limits: The classifier reportedly diagnosed cytomegalovirus status with high sensitivity and specificity. Associated with cytomegalovirus, according to the listing, were 150 to 200 TCR beta chains.

Trimming removed 9 bases from V and 6 bases from J; junction bases left unmatched: 7. CDR3 size: 13 residues. Germline V lookup: CDR1 LNHDA, CDR2 SQIVND (reference sequence). With regard to this clone: What it binds is not known.

Assay used: immunoSEQ multiplex PCR; TCRdb lists only in-frame clones, some missing. The top ten hold under 2.5% of the sample, which has about 120,000 clones, more than 75% seen once. The material sequenced was PBMCs. The chain carries TRBV19 and TRBJ1-1, with 10 nucleotides matching TRBD1. The receptor's source is a young woman in good health and CMV-seronegative. The CDR3 DNA reads TGTGCCAGCGACAGGGGGCTTGGGTCTGAAGCTTTCTTT. Translated, it gives CASDRGLGSEAFF.